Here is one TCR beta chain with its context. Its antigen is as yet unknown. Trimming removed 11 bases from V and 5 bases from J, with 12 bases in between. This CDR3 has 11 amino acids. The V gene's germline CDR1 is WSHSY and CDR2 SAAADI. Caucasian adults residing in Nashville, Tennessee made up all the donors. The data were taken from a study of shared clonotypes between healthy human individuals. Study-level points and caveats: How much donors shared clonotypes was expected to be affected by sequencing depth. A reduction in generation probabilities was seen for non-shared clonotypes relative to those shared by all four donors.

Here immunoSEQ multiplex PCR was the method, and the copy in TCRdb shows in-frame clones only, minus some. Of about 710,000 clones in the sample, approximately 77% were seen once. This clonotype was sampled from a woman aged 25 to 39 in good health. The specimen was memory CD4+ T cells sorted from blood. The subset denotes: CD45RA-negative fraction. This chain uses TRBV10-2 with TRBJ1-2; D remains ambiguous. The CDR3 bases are TGCGCCGGCCGACCCGGGTATGGCTACACCTTC. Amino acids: CAGRPGYGYTF.